This T cell receptor beta chain emerged from a study of T cell responses to AZD1222 COVID-19 vaccine. A word on this clone: No antigen is known for it.

CDR1 is MGHRA and CDR2 is YSYEKL in the germline V gene. The CDR3 totals 14 residues. The V end was cut by 1 base, the J end by 4 bases, with 9 bases between. Study conclusions and caveats: The study identified only 6 or 7 AZD1222 recipients as seropositive at baseline. Donors, mostly white British, included more females; clonal diversity was possibly underestimated. Spike-wide coverage was observed for vaccine-associated CD4 TCRs, with dominant responses at 160-218 and 743-854.

Using immunoSEQ multiplex PCR, the repertoire was profiled, and TCRdb retains in-frame clones only, with some absent. The sample holds some 150,000 clones, about 90% seen once. The sequence derives from an adult in good health. Sequenced here: peripheral blood, sampled on day 0 of AZD1222 vaccination. The chain recombines TRBV4-1 with TRBJ2-3, with D perhaps assigned TRBD1 or TRBD2 (5 bases each). The CDR3 nucleotides are TGCGCCAGCAGCCAAGGACGGGGCGCAGATACGCAGTATTTT. It codes for CASSQGRGADTQYF.